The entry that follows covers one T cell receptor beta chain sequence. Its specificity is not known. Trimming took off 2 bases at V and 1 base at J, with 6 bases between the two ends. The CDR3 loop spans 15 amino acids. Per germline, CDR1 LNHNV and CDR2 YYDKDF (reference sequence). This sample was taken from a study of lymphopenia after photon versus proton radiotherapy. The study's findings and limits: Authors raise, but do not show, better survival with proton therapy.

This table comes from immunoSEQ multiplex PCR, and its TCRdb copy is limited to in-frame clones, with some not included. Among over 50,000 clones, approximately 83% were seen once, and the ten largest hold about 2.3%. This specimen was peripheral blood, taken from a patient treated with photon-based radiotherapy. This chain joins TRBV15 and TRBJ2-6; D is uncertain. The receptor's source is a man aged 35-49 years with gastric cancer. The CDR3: CATSRHPSGANVLTF. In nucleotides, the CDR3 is TGTGCCACCAGCAGACACCCGTCTGGGGCCAACGTCCTGACTTTC. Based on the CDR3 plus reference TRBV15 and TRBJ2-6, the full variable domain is DAMVIQNPRYQVTQFGKPVTLSCSQTLNHNVMYWYQQKSSQAPKLLFHYYDKDFNNEADTPDNFQSRRPNTSFCFLDIRSPGLGDTAMYLCATSRHPSGANVLTFGAGSRLTVL.